The 29 T cell receptor beta chains listed next were all sequenced from one sample in a study of T-cell memory formation after mild COVID-19. TCRdb passed the 5' RACE reads through MiXCR, listing each CDR3 protein once. The sample has 350,000 or so distinct CDR3 sequences, 20% to 25% seen once. The sequencing sample was made of PBMCs or a T cell subset sorted from them (not recorded which). These receptors all come from a man younger than 30 who had mild COVID-19 (a few samples of this study predate the infection). Cell type and time point are not known.

V is TRBV18 and J is TRBJ1-1, with 8 nucleotides matching TRBD1. The CDR3 contains 12 residues. The trim removed 6 bases at V and 12 bases at J, leaving 9 bases unmatched. CDR1 is KGHSH and CDR2 is LQKENI in the germline V gene. As DNA, the CDR3 is TGTGCCAGCTCTCTTGGACAGGGCCTGACTTTCTTT. Encoded protein: CASSLGQGLTFF.

This clonotype was seen a handful of times. This chain uses TRBV7-2 with TRBJ2-7; 11 bases are a match to TRBD2. The ends lost 6 bases at V and 5 bases at J; junction bases unmatched: 9. The CDR3 runs 15 residues. Per germline, CDR1 SGHTA and CDR2 FQGNSA. The chain's CDR3 is CASRRASGGLDEQYF. For the CDR3, the DNA is TGTGCCAGCAGGAGGGCTAGCGGGGGGTTGGACGAGCAGTACTTC.

Written as DNA, the CDR3 is TGTGCCAGCAGTAGGCAGGATTCACCCCTCCACTTT. This codes for CASSRQDSPLHF. This chain joins TRBV6-6 and TRBJ1-6; D is undetermined. Germline loops: CDR1 MNHNY, CDR2 SVGAGI (reference sequence). V gave up 5 bases and J gave up 8 bases, with 7 bases separating them. This CDR3 has 12 amino acids.

The V and J genes are TRBV11-2 and TRBJ2-4, with D perhaps TRBD2 (6 bases). Germline loops: CDR1 SGHAT, CDR2 FQNNGV. V was pared by 3 bases and J by 0 bases, with 12 bases between. The CDR3 is made up of 16 amino acids. This CDR3 is CASSFLGDLAKNIQYF. The CDR3 nucleotides read TGTGCCAGCAGCTTCCTTGGGGACTTAGCCAAAAACATTCAGTACTTC. Looking up the rest from reference TRBV11-2 and TRBJ2-4 gives the full variable domain: EAGVAQSPRYKIIEKRQSVAFWCNPISGHATLYWYQQILGQGPKLLIQFQNNGVVDDSQLPKDRFSAERLKGVDSTLKIQPAKLEDSAVYLCASSFLGDLAKNIQYFGAGTRLSVL.

The rearrangement uses TRBV14 and TRBJ2-1, with D uncertain. CDR1 and CDR2 from the germline V gene are SGHDN and FVKESK. V was shortened by 3 bases and J by 2 bases, with 5 bases between the two germline ends. The CDR3 totals 13 residues. The CDR3 here is CASSQQTYNEQFF. The CDR3 nucleotides read TGTGCCAGCAGCCAGCAGACCTACAATGAGCAGTTCTTC.

The rearrangement joins TRBV5-6 to TRBJ2-6; D call uncertain. The CDR3 extends over 18 amino acids. CDR1 is SGHDT and CDR2 is YYEEEE in the germline V gene. V was trimmed by 0 bases and J by 0 bases, leaving 13 bases between them. CDR3 bases: TGTGCCAGCAGCTTGGGTACAGTCTTGGTCTCTGGGGCCAACGTCCTGACTTTC. This gives the protein CASSLGTVLVSGANVLTF.

The chain carries TRBV2 and TRBJ2-7, with 9 bases lining up with TRBD1. The CDR3 spans 15 residues. Per germline, CDR1 SNHLY and CDR2 FYNNEI. V shed 0 bases and J 3 bases; nucleotides not matched to a gene: 3. The CDR3 protein is CASSEAPGQGYEQYF. DNA of the CDR3: TGTGCCAGCAGTGAAGCGCCGGGACAGGGCTACGAGCAGTACTTC. The variable domain in full, with the rest retrieved from reference TRBV2 and TRBJ2-7, is EPEVTQTPSHQVTQMGQEVILRCVPISNHLYFYWYRQILGQKVEFLVSFYNNEISEKSEIFDDQFSVERPDGSNFTLKIRSTKLEDSAMYFCASSEAPGQGYEQYFGPGTRLTVT.

The rearrangement uses TRBV7-9 and TRBJ2-5; D is perhaps TRBD1 or TRBD2 (5 bases each). The germline V and J ends were trimmed by 5 bases and 4 bases, with 20 bases remaining between them. The CDR3 is 16 residues long. Germline CDR1 is SEHNR and CDR2 is FQNEAQ (reference sequence). The CDR3 reads CASSQARDGDIETQYF. In DNA, the CDR3 is TGTGCCAGCAGCCAGGCCCGGGACGGGGATATAGAGACCCAGTACTTC.

This clonotype occurred a few times. The chain links TRBV20-1 to TRBJ1-1, with D unclear. The ends were cut back, 4 bases at V and 1 base at J, with 10 bases in the middle. From germline, CDR1 is DFQATT and CDR2 SNEGSKA (reference sequence). CDR3 size: 13 residues. The CDR3 nucleotides are TGCAGTGCTATGAAAGACTGGAACACTGAAGCTTTCTTT. Its translation: CSAMKDWNTEAFF.

The V and J genes are TRBV4-1 and TRBJ2-7; D gene uncertain. V was shortened by 1 base and J by 1 base, with 5 bases between the two germline ends. This CDR3 comprises 13 residues. Germline V gives CDR1 MGHRA, CDR2 YSYEKL. The CDR3 reads CASSQGWSYEQYF. The CDR3 bases are TGCGCCAGCAGCCAAGGATGGTCCTACGAGCAGTACTTC.

This clonotype was seen a handful of times. The chain is built from TRBV12-3 or TRBV12-4 and TRBJ1-1; tentatively, D is TRBD1 (5 bases). The V end lost 3 bases, the J end lost 4 bases, and 9 bases lay between the germline ends. This CDR3 is 13 amino acids long. CDR3 sequence: CASSFTGRTEAFF. DNA for the CDR3: TGTGCCAGCAGTTTTACAGGCCGCACTGAAGCTTTCTTT.

The V call is TRBV24-1, the J call TRBJ2-3; 8 bases are a match to TRBD1. The CDR3 contains 16 residues. Germline-derived CDR1 and CDR2 are KGHDR and SFDVKD. V lost 3 bases and J lost 2; bases outside the gene matches: 6. CDR3 sequence: CATSDGQGAITDTQYF. CDR3 nucleotides: TGTGCCACCAGTGATGGCCAGGGGGCAATCACAGATACGCAGTATTTT.

V gene TRBV4-3 combines with J gene TRBJ1-1; D ambiguous. The CDR3 sequence is 16 residues long. Trimming pared 0 bases from V and 2 bases from J, leaving 13 bases between. Germline V lookup: CDR1 LGHNA, CDR2 YSLEER. CDR3 loop: CASSQDVAGRNTEAFF. The CDR3 DNA is TGCGCCAGCAGCCAAGATGTTGCCGGGAGAAACACTGAAGCTTTCTTT.

The gene calls are TRBV6-5 and TRBJ2-3; the D gene is possibly TRBD2 (6 bases). The CDR3 sequence is 15 residues long. Germline V gene lookup returns CDR1 MNHEY and CDR2 SVGAGI. V lost 8 bases, J lost 3 bases, and 18 bases lay in between. For the CDR3, the DNA is TGTGCCAGCTCCAACTGGGCAGGGAGGACAGATACGCAGTATTTT. Protein product: CASSNWAGRTDTQYF.

This clonotype was seen at least ten times. The gene calls are TRBV20-1 and TRBJ2-1, with D possibly being TRBD2 (5 bases). Trimming cost V 0 bases and J 0 bases, with 9 bases left between them. The CDR3 is made up of 15 amino acids. Germline CDR1 reads DFQATT; CDR2 reads SNEGSKA (reference sequence). The CDR3 sequence is CSARDVGSSYNEQFF. The CDR3 coding sequence is TGCAGTGCTAGAGATGTGGGGAGCTCCTACAATGAGCAGTTCTTC.

A few counts support this clonotype. Since no conserved phenylalanine or tryptophan closes the CDR3, a read error is the likely cause. This chain links TRBV11-2 with TRBJ1-2; the D gene is possibly TRBD1 (5 bases). V lost 4 bases, J lost 2 bases, and 11 bases lay in between. CDR3 size: 14 residues. Germline V gene sequence: CDR1 SGHAT, CDR2 FQNNGV. Written as DNA, the CDR3 is TGTGCCAGCAGCTATCAGGGTCCCAACTATGGCTACACCTTA. This codes for CASSYQGPNYGYTL.

This clonotype was observed at least ten times. This chain connects TRBV7-8 to TRBJ2-4; perhaps TRBD2 as D (5 bases). CDR1 is SGHVS and CDR2 is FQNEAQ in the germline V gene. V was clipped by 1 base and J by 7 bases, with 11 bases between them. The CDR3 has 14 amino acids. The CDR3 loop is CASSLGRTSNIQYF. In nucleotides, the CDR3 is TGTGCCAGCAGCTTAGGTCGGACTTCTAACATTCAGTACTTC.

CDR3 residues: CSGQGNYGYTF. The CDR3, as DNA: TGCAGCGGACAGGGGAACTATGGCTACACCTTC. This rearrangement joins TRBV29-1 to TRBJ1-2, with 8 nucleotides matching TRBD1. Germline CDR1 reads SQVTM; CDR2 reads ANQGSEA. The junction had 0 bases not matched to a gene; V was cut back by 7 bases and J by 2 bases. This CDR3 contains 11 residues. Full variable domain (outside the CDR3, taken from reference TRBV29-1 and TRBJ1-2): SAVISQKPSRDICQRGTSLTIQCQVDSQVTMMFWYRQQPGQSLTLIATANQGSEATYESGFVIDKFPISRPNLTFSTLTVSNMSPEDSSIYLCSGQGNYGYTFGSGTRLTVV.

The chain combines TRBV7-8 with TRBJ2-5; TRBD2 aligns across 10 bases. The junction had 2 bases not matched to a gene; V was cut back by 6 bases and J by 4 bases. From germline, CDR1 is SGHVS and CDR2 FQNEAQ. The CDR3 extends over 13 amino acids. The CDR3 nucleotides read TGTGCCAGCAGTGAGCGGGGGGGAGAGACCCAGTACTTC. It specifies CASSERGGETQYF.

This clonotype was observed a handful of times. V gene TRBV20-1 combines with J gene TRBJ2-5, with a tentative D call TRBD2 (5 bases). This CDR3 has 12 amino acids. Germline V gives CDR1 DFQATT, CDR2 SNEGSKA (reference sequence). V was pared by 6 bases and J by 5 bases, with 13 bases between. The CDR3 here is CSAQQDSETQYF. The DNA of the CDR3 is TGCAGTGCACAGCAGGACTCGGAGACCCAGTACTTC.

This clonotype was picked up a small number of times. This chain links TRBV7-6 with TRBJ1-1; perhaps TRBD1 as D (5 bases). The V gene's germline CDR1 is SGHVS and CDR2 FNYEAQ. Between the trimmed V and J ends, which lost 1 base and 5 bases, there was a span of 8 bases. The CDR3 is 13 residues long. This CDR3 reads CASSLGGATEAFF. In DNA form, the CDR3 reads TGTGCCAGCAGCTTAGGTGGGGCTACTGAAGCTTTCTTT.

The genes are TRBV29-1 and TRBJ2-2, with 10 bases fitting TRBD1. From germline, CDR1 is SQVTM and CDR2 ANQGSEA. The CDR3 has 14 residues. The J segment lost 3 bases and the V segment lost 4 bases, leaving 2 bases of the junction unmatched. The CDR3 DNA is TGCAGCGTTGGAGGGACAGGGGACACCGGGGAGCTGTTTTTT. It codes for CSVGGTGDTGELFF.

This clonotype showed up just a few times. This chain joins TRBV18 and TRBJ1-2, with 10 bases lining up with TRBD1. The CDR3 has 14 residues. The trim removed 3 bases at V and 7 bases at J, leaving 5 bases unmatched. Looked up from germline, CDR1 is KGHSH and CDR2 is LQKENI. This CDR3 is CASSPPGTGVGYTF. The CDR3 bases are TGTGCCAGCTCACCTCCCGGGACAGGGGTTGGCTACACCTTC.

The chain is built from TRBV20-1 and TRBJ2-5, with D possibly being TRBD1 (5 bases). V was trimmed by 5 bases and J by 1 base, leaving 11 bases between them. The germline V gene has CDR1 DFQATT and CDR2 SNEGSKA (reference sequence). This CDR3 comprises 13 residues. In DNA form, the CDR3 reads TGCAGTGCTTCCCGGACATTCCAAGAGACCCAGTACTTC. It codes for CSASRTFQETQYF.

This clonotype was found once. This sequence joins TRBV7-9 and TRBJ1-4; the D gene is possibly TRBD1 (6 bases). From germline, CDR1 is SEHNR and CDR2 FQNEAQ (reference sequence). Trimming shortened V by 5 bases and J by 4 bases, and 11 bases separated the two germline ends. The CDR3 contains 14 residues. Here the CDR3 DNA reads TGTGCCAGCAGCACAGACAGGAATAATGAAAAACTGTTTTTT. Its protein product is CASSTDRNNEKLFF.

The rearrangement links TRBV28 to TRBJ2-1; 10 nucleotides align to TRBD2. The junction had 7 bases not matched to a gene; V was cut back by 4 bases and J by 4 bases. This CDR3 is built from 16 residues. The germline gives CDR1 MDHEN, CDR2 SYDVKM. The CDR3 reads CASSWATSGEYNEQFF. Written as DNA, the CDR3 is TGTGCCAGCAGTTGGGCTACTAGCGGGGAGTACAATGAGCAGTTCTTC.

This clonotype occurred a few times. V gene TRBV15 combines with J gene TRBJ2-7; possibly TRBD2 for D (5 bases). This CDR3 contains 15 residues. V dropped 5 bases and J dropped 0 bases, with 14 bases sitting between them. Germline V gives CDR1 LNHNV, CDR2 YYDKDF (reference sequence). The CDR3: CATSLRTGSSYEQYF. CDR3 DNA sequence: TGTGCCACCAGCTTACGGACTGGGAGCTCCTACGAGCAGTACTTC.

The chain joins TRBV7-9 to TRBJ2-7; 7 positions agree with TRBD1. Germline values: CDR1 SEHNR, CDR2 FQNEAQ (reference sequence). The CDR3 has 17 amino acids. V lost 4 bases, J lost 1 base, and 13 bases stayed unmatched. The CDR3 spells CASSSVPGTVASYEQYF. The CDR3 DNA reads as TGTGCCAGCAGCTCAGTTCCCGGGACAGTAGCATCCTACGAGCAGTACTTC.

The rearrangement uses TRBV4-3 and TRBJ2-2; D ambiguous. The CDR3 sequence is 18 residues long. Germline lookup yields CDR1 LGHNA and CDR2 YSLEER. Between the trimmed V and J ends, which lost 0 bases and 0 bases, there was a span of 14 bases. The CDR3 DNA follows: TGCGCCAGCAGCCAAGAGCGTTGGATCCGGGCGAACACCGGGGAGCTGTTTTTT. This encodes CASSQERWIRANTGELFF.